The T cell receptor beta chain under discussion was sequenced for a study of a mutant IDH1 vaccine in newly diagnosed glioma. Whole-study context: In some groups vaccination began 4-6 weeks post-radiotherapy; others received it with temozolomide. Most patients had received both radiotherapy and temozolomide, the prior options being radiotherapy, temozolomide, or both. General study points: Most patients, roughly 92%, showed vaccine-induced immune responses.

TCRdb's copy holds only in-frame clones and misses some; the assay was immunoSEQ multiplex PCR. Here the sample spans around 70,000 clones, roughly 84% being singletons. Time point of the sample: week 35, safety follow-up. Topical imiquimod accompanied each vaccine dose, which consisted of 300 ug of mutant IDH1 20-mer peptide. This CDR3 has 15 amino acids. V trimming: 2 bases; J trimming: 3 bases; junction bases outside the gene matches: 3. Germline V CDR1 and CDR2: MNHEY, SVGAGI. Details on this clone: Its antigen is undetermined.

The chain employs TRBV6-5 and TRBJ1-5; 8 bases line up with TRBD1. The TCR sequence derives from a man between 18 and 29 years old with glioma. The sequencing here drew on PBMCs, taken from a glioma patient whose treatment included an IDH1 peptide vaccine. CDR3 protein: CASSYGQGLNQPQHF. For the CDR3, the DNA is TGTGCCAGCAGTTACGGACAGGGCCTCAATCAGCCCCAGCATTTT.